This is a list of T cell receptor beta chains from one sample in a study of blood T cells in healthy people across ages. One entry per CDR3 protein, called by TCRdb with MiXCR from the 5' RACE reads. The repertoire holds about 1.4 million distinct CDR3 sequences, with approximately 59% as singletons. Sequencing was done on a sample of blood. The receptors were sampled from a man in his late teens or twenties in good health. CDR3s include the opening cysteine and the closing phenylalanine or tryptophan. D genes are given only for firm matches. Only some rows state a clone size, as once, few, many or a class for expanded clones.

j_gene	abundance	v_gene	d_gene	CDR3nt	CDR3aa
TRBJ1-1	.	TRBV12-3/TRBV12-4	TRBD1	TGTGCCAGCAGTTTCGCAGACAGGGCGGCCACTGAAGCTTTCTTT	CASSFADRAATEAFF
TRBJ1-1	.	TRBV6-4	.	TGTGCCAGCAGTGACCCGGACACTGAAGCTTTCTTT	CASSDPDTEAFF
TRBJ1-1	.	TRBV5-1	.	TGCGCCAGCAGCCCCCCCACGGTGGGCAGTATGAACACTGAAGCTTTCTTT	CASSPPTVGSMNTEAFF
TRBJ2-7	.	TRBV7-6	.	TGTGCCAGCAGCCCGTCGCCAGCGGCCTCCTACGAGCAGTACTTC	CASSPSPAASYEQYF
TRBJ1-2	.	TRBV4-1	.	TGCGCCAGCAGCCAAGATAAGACAGAACCGAGCAACTATGGCTACACCTTC	CASSQDKTEPSNYGYTF
TRBJ1-4	.	TRBV7-2	.	TGTGCCAGCAGCTTAGTAGTAAATGAAAAACTGTTTTTT	CASSLVVNEKLFF
TRBJ2-5	once	TRBV12-5	.	TGTGCTAGTGGTCATCCTGATGAGACCCAGTACTTC	CASGHPDETQYF
TRBJ2-1	few	TRBV7-2	TRBD2	TGTGCCAGCAGCTTAGGCTCCCGCGGGAGCTTCAGGGATGAGCAGTTCTTC	CASSLGSRGSFRDEQFF
TRBJ2-7	.	TRBV20-1	TRBD2	TGCAGTGCTAGTCCGGGACTAGCGGGAAGCTCCTACAATGAGCAGTACTTC	CSASPGLAGSSYNEQYF
TRBJ2-7	.	TRBV7-6	TRBD1	TGTGCCAGCAGCTTACCCCCCACCGGGACAGGTAACCACGAGCAGTACTTC	CASSLPPTGTGNHEQYF
TRBJ2-7	.	TRBV4-1	.	TGCGCCAGCAGCCAAGCGACAGTTTCTTGGGGGCCCGAGCAGTACTTC	CASSQATVSWGPEQYF
TRBJ2-2	.	TRBV12-3/TRBV12-4	TRBD1	TGTGCCAGCAGGGCGGGGACAGGGAACACCGGGGAGCTGTTTTTT	CASRAGTGNTGELFF
TRBJ1-3	.	TRBV30	.	TGTGCCTGGAGTGTTGGCATCACCGGAAACACCATATATTTT	CAWSVGITGNTIYF
TRBJ2-3	.	TRBV7-9	.	TGTGCCAGCAGTAGATCTCTATCCGACACGGATACGCAGTATTTT	CASSRSLSDTDTQYF
TRBJ2-7	.	TRBV4-1	.	TGCGCCAGCAGCCAAGTAGGGACCGAGCAGTACTTC	CASSQVGTEQYF
TRBJ2-1	.	TRBV7-6	TRBD1	TGTGCCAGCAGCTTAGGAAAGACAGGGCCCACCTCGGGGACAATACCCAGGGAGCAGTTCTTC	CASSLGKTGPTSGTIPREQFF
TRBJ1-2	few	TRBV6-6	TRBD1	TGTGCCAGCAGTTACGCGGGACAGCATAACTATGGCTACACCTTC	CASSYAGQHNYGYTF
TRBJ1-2	.	TRBV25-1	.	TGTGCCAGCAGTGATAGGTTTGGTGGCTATGGCTACACCTTC	CASSDRFGGYGYTF
TRBJ1-6	.	TRBV10-3	.	TGTGCCACAGGCAGGGACACACCCCTCCACTTT	CATGRDTPLHF
TRBJ2-5	.	TRBV10-3	TRBD2	TGTGCCACCACTAGCGGGGGGGCGGCTGAGACCCAGTACTTC	CATTSGGAAETQYF
TRBJ1-2	.	TRBV28	.	TGTGCCAGCACCGGCCCACCTCTTTCGAATGGCTACACCTTC	CASTGPPLSNGYTF
TRBJ2-7	.	TRBV2	TRBD1	TGTGCCAGCGAGAGGGGACAGGGCCTCTACGAGCAGTACTTC	CASERGQGLYEQYF
TRBJ2-5	.	TRBV5-1	TRBD1	TGCGCCAGCAGCAGGACCGGACAGGGAGGAGAGACCCAGTACTTC	CASSRTGQGGETQYF
TRBJ2-7	.	TRBV7-2	TRBD2	TGTGCCAGCAGCCCGCCGGGACTAGCGGCGAAAAGCTACGAGCAGTACTTC	CASSPPGLAAKSYEQYF
TRBJ2-1	.	TRBV9	.	TGTGCCAGCAGCCCACGAAACCTTCCGGAGCAGTTCTTC	CASSPRNLPEQFF
TRBJ2-3	.	TRBV3-1	TRBD2	TGTGCCAGCAGCCAAACCAGCTGGGGGACTAGCGGGTCAGATACGCAGTATTTT	CASSQTSWGTSGSDTQYF
TRBJ2-7	once	TRBV20-1	TRBD1	TGCAGTGCCACTCCGGGACAGAGCTACGAGCAGTACTTC	CSATPGQSYEQYF
TRBJ1-2	.	TRBV28	TRBD1	TGTGCCAGCAGTGGGGGACAGGGCCATGGCTACACCTTC	CASSGGQGHGYTF
TRBJ2-3	.	TRBV25-1	.	TGTGCCAGCAGTGATCCGCCAGATACGCAGTATTTT	CASSDPPDTQYF
TRBJ2-2	.	TRBV7-6	.	TGTGCCAGCAGCTTAGCAGGACGAGGAGGGGAGCTGTTTTTT	CASSLAGRGGELFF
TRBJ2-1	.	TRBV6-5	TRBD2	TGTGCCAGCAGTTACTCCCTAGCGGGAGGGGACAGCTACAATGAGCAGTTCTTC	CASSYSLAGGDSYNEQFF
TRBJ2-1	once	TRBV7-9	TRBD1	TGTGCCAGCAGCTTACGGGTAGGGACAGGGTCTAACAATGAGCAGTTCTTC	CASSLRVGTGSNNEQFF
TRBJ2-2	.	TRBV5-1	.	TGCGCCAGCAGCTCGCCGACAGGGAACACCGGGGAGCTGTTTTTT	CASSSPTGNTGELFF
TRBJ2-5	few	TRBV28	.	TGTGCCAGCAGTGAGACAGTATATTACCAAGAGACCCAGTACTTC	CASSETVYYQETQYF
TRBJ2-7	.	TRBV7-2	.	TGTGCCAGCAGCTTGGGGGGGACAGGCTCCTACAATGAGCAGTACTTC	CASSLGGTGSYNEQYF
TRBJ2-5	.	TRBV3-1	.	TGTGCCAGCAGCCAAGATGGATGGGTTCAAGAGACCCAGTACTTC	CASSQDGWVQETQYF
TRBJ2-6	.	TRBV20-1	.	TGCAGTGCTAGAGTGAACCCTGGGGCCAACGTCCTGACTTTC	CSARVNPGANVLTF
TRBJ1-6	few	TRBV4-2	TRBD1	TGTGCCAGCAGCCTGGACAGGGGGCGGGTACCCCTCCACTTT	CASSLDRGRVPLHF
TRBJ2-2	.	TRBV7-2	.	TGTGCCAGCAGCTTAATCGGCTACTCAACCGGGGAGCTGTTTTTT	CASSLIGYSTGELFF
TRBJ1-1	.	TRBV5-1	TRBD1	TGCGCCAGCAGCTTGGGGACAGGGTTCACTGAAGCTTTCTTT	CASSLGTGFTEAFF
TRBJ2-3	.	TRBV29-1	.	TGCAGCGTTGAACTCAGGACGGATTACACAGATACGCAGTATTTT	CSVELRTDYTDTQYF
TRBJ2-1	few	TRBV6-1	.	TGTGCCAGCAGAGACGGGATCTACAATGAGCAGTTCTTC	CASRDGIYNEQFF
TRBJ2-2	once	TRBV12-3/TRBV12-4	.	TGTGCCAGCAGTTTCGGGGGGCCGAACACCGGGGAGCTGTTTTTT	CASSFGGPNTGELFF
TRBJ2-5	.	TRBV20-1	.	TGCAGTGCTCTTGTCCCCAATGAGCAGTACTTC	CSALVPNEQYF